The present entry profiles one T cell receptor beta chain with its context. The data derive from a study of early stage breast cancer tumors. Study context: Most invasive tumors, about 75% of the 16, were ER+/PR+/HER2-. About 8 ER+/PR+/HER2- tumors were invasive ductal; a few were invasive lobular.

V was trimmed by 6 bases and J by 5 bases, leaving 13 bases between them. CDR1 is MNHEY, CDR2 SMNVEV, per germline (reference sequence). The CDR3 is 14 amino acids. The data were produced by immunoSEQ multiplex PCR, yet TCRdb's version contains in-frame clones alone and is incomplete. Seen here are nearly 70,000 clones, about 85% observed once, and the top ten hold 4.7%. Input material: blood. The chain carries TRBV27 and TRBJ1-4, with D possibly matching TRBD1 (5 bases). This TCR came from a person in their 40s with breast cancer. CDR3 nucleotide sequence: TGTGCCAGCAGCAGGGACCAAGAAAATGAAAAACTGTTTTTT. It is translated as CASSRDQENEKLFF. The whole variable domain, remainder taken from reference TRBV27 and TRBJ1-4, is EAQVTQNPRYLITVTGKKLTVTCSQNMNHEYMSWYRQDPGLGLRQIYYSMNVEVTDKGDVPEGYKVSRKEKRNFPLILESPSPNQTSLYFCASSRDQENEKLFFGSGTQLSVL.